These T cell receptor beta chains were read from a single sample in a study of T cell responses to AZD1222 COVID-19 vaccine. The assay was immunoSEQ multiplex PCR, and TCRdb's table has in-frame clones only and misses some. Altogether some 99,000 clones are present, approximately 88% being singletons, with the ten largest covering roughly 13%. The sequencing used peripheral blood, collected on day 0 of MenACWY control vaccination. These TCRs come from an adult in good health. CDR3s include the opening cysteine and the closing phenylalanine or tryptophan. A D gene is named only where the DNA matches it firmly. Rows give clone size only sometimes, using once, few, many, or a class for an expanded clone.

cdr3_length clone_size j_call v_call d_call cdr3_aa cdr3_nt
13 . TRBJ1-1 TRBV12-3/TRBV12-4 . CASSLGENTEAFF TGTGCCAGCAGTCTGGGAGAAAACACTGAAGCTTTCTTT
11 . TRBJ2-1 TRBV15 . CATSRGHEQFF TGTGCCACCAGCAGAGGCCATGAGCAGTTCTTC
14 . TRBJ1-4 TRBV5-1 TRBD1 CASSLGTGGFELFF TGCGCCAGCAGCCTGGGGACAGGCGGGTTCGAACTGTTTTTT
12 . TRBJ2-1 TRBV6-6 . CASSYPGNEQFF TGTGCCAGCAGTTATCCAGGAAATGAGCAGTTCTTC
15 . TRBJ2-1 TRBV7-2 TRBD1 CASSFRGQPYNEQFF TGTGCCAGCAGCTTCAGGGGACAGCCCTACAATGAGCAGTTCTTC
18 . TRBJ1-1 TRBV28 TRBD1 CASSQITGGAPIHTEAFF TGTGCCAGCAGCCAGATTACAGGGGGGGCCCCGATTCACACTGAAGCTTTCTTT
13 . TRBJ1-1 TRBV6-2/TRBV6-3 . CASSYSRDREAFF TGTGCCAGCAGTTACTCGAGAGACAGGGAAGCTTTCTTT
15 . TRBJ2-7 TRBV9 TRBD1 CASSVGQGPFYEQYF TGTGCCAGCAGCGTAGGACAGGGCCCTTTCTACGAGCAGTACTTC
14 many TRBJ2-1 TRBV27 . CASRGAGQGNEQFF TGTGCCAGCAGAGGGGCGGGCCAAGGTAATGAGCAGTTCTTC
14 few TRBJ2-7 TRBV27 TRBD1 CASSEDRGSYEQYF TGTGCCAGCAGTGAAGACAGGGGATCCTACGAGCAGTACTTC